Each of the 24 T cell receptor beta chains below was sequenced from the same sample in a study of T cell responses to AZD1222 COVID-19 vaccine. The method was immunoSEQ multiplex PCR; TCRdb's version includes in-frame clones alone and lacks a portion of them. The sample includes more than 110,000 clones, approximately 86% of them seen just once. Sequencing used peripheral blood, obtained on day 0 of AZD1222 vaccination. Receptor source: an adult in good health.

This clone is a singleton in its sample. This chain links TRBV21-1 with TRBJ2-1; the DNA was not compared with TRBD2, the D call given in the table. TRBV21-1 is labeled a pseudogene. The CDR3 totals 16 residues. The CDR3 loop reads CASSLPYPPHYNEQFF. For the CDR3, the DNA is TGTGCCAGCAGCCTCCCCTACCCCCCGCACTACAATGAGCAGTTCTTC.

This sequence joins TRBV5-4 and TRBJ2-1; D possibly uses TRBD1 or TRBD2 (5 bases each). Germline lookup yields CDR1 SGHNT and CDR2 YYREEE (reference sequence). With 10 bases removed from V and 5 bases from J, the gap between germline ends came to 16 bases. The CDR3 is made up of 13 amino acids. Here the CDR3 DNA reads TGTGCCTCTTCAGCCGGGGCAAACAATGAGCAGTTCTTC. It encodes CASSAGANNEQFF.

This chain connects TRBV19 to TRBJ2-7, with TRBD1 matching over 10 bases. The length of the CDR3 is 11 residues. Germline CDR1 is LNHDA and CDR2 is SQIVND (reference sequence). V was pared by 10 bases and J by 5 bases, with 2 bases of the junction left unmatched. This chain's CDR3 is CATGTGDEQYF. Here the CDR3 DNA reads TGTGCCACAGGGACAGGGGACGAGCAGTACTTC. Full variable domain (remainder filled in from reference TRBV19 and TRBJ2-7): DGGITQSPKYLFRKEGQNVTLSCEQNLNHDAMYWYRQDPGQGLRLIYYSQIVNDFQKGDIAEGYSVSREKKESFPLTVTSAQKNPTAFYLCATGTGDEQYFGPGTRLTVT.

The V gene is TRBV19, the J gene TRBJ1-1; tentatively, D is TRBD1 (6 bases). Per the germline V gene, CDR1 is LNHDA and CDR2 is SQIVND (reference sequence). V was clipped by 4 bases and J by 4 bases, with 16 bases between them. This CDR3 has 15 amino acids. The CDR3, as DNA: TGTGCCAGTAGTACCCCCAAGGGGGGGGGCACTGAAGCTTTCTTT. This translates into CASSTPKGGGTEAFF.

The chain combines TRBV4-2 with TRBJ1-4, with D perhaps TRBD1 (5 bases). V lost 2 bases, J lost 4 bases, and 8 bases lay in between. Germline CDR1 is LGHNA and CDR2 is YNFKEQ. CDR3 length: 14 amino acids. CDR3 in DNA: TGTGCCAGCAGCCAAACCGACAGTAATGAAAAACTGTTTTTT. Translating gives CASSQTDSNEKLFF.

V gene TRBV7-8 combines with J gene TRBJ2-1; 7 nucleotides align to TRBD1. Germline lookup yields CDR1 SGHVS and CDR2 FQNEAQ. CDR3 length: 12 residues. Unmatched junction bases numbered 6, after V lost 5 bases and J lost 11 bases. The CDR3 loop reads CASSPQGVKQFF. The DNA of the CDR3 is TGTGCCAGCAGCCCCCAGGGGGTAAAGCAGTTCTTC.

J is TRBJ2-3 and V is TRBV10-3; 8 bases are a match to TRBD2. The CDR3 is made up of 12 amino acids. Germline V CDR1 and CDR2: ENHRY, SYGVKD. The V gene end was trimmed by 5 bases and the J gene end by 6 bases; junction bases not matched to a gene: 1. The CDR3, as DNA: TGTGCCATCAGTATAGCGGGGGATACGCAGTATTTT. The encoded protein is CAISIAGDTQYF.

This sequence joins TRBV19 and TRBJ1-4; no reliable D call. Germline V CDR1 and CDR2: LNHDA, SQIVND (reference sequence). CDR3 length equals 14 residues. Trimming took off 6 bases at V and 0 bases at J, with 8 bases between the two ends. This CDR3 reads CASRTVATNEKLFF. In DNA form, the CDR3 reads TGTGCCAGTAGGACGGTTGCAACTAATGAAAAACTGTTTTTT. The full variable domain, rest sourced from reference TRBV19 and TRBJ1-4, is DGGITQSPKYLFRKEGQNVTLSCEQNLNHDAMYWYRQDPGQGLRLIYYSQIVNDFQKGDIAEGYSVSREKKESFPLTVTSAQKNPTAFYLCASRTVATNEKLFFGSGTQLSVL.

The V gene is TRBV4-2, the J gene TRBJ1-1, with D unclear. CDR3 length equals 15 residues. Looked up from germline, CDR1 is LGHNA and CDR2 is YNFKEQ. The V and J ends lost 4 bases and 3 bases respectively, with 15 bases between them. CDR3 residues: CASSRPEDFYTEAFF. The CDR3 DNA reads TGTGCCAGCAGCCGCCCCGAGGACTTTTACACTGAAGCTTTCTTT.

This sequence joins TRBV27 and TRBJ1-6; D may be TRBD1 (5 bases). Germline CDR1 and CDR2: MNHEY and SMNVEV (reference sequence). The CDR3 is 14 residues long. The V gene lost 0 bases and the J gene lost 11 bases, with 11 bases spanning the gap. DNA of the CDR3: TGTGCCAGCAGTTTATCTAAGGGGTGGGCACCCCTCCACTTT. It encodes CASSLSKGWAPLHF.

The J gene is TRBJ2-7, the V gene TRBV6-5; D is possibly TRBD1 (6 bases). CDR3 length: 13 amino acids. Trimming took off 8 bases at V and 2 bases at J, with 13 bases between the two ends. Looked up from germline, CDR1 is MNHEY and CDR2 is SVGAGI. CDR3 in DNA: TGTGCCAGCCGACAGGCGGTAACCTACGAGCAGTACTTC. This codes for CASRQAVTYEQYF.

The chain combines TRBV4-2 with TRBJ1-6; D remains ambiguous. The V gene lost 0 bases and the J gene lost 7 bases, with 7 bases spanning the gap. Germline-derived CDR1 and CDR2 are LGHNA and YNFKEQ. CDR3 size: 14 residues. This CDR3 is CASSQEHLNSPLHF. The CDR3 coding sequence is TGTGCCAGCAGCCAAGAACATTTAAATTCACCCCTCCACTTT.

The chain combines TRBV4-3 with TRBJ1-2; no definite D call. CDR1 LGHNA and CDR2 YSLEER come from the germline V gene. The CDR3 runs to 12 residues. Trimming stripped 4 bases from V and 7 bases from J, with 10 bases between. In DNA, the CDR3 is TGCGCCAGCAGCCTTCCCCCCGGTGGCTACACCTTC. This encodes CASSLPPGGYTF.

CDR3 in DNA: TGTGCCAGTAGTAATCAGGAGCCGAGCAATGAGCAGTTCTTC. It translates to CASSNQEPSNEQFF. The chain couples TRBV19 to TRBJ2-1, with D hard to call. Germline V gene data show CDR1 as LNHDA and CDR2 as SQIVND (reference sequence). The CDR3 spans 14 residues. V was cut by 4 bases and J by 6 bases, with 13 bases left in between.

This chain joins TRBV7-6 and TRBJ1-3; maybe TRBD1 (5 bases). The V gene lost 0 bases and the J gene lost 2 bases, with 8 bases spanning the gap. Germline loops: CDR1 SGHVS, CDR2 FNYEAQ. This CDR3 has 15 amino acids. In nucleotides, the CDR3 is TGTGCCAGCAGCTTAGCCCAGGGAGCTGGAAACACCATATATTTT. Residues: CASSLAQGAGNTIYF. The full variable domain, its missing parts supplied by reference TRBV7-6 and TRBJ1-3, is GAGVSQSPRYKVTKRGQDVALRCDPISGHVSLYWYRQALGQGPEFLTYFNYEAQQDKSGLPNDRFSAERPEGSISTLTIQRTEQRDSAMYRCASSLAQGAGNTIYFGEGSWLTVV.

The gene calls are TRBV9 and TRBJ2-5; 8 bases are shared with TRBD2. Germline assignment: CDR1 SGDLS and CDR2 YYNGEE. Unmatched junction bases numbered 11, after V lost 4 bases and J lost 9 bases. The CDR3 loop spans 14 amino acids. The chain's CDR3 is CASSPGTRVDPQYF. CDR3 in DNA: TGTGCCAGCAGCCCAGGGACTAGAGTGGATCCCCAGTACTTC.

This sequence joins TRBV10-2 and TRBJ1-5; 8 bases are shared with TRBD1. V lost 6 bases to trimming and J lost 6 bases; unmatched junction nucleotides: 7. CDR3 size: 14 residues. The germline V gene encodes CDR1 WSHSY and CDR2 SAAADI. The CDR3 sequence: CASSLTGVGQPQHF. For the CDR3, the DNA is TGCGCCAGCAGCTTGACAGGGGTGGGTCAGCCCCAGCATTTT.

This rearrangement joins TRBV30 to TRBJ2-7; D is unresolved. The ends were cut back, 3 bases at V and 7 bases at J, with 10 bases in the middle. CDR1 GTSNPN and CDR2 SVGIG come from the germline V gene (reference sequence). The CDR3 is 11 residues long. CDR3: CAWRTGWEQYF. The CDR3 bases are TGTGCCTGGAGAACGGGTTGGGAGCAGTACTTC.

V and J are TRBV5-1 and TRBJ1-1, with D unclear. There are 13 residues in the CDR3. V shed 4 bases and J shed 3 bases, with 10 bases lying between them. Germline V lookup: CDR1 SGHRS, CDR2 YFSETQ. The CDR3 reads CASSRWEDTEAFF. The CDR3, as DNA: TGCGCCAGCAGCCGCTGGGAGGACACTGAAGCTTTCTTT.

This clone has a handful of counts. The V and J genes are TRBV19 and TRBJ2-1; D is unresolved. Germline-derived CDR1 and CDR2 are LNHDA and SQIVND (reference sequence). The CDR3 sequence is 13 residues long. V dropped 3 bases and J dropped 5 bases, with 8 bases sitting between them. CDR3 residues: CASSIERNNEQFF. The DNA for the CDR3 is TGTGCCAGTAGTATTGAACGGAACAATGAGCAGTTCTTC.

The CDR3 DNA reads as TGTGCCAGCAGCTCAGGAGGGACTAGCGGGAGGGCCTACGAGCAGTACTTC. Translation: CASSSGGTSGRAYEQYF. This chain connects TRBV5-4 to TRBJ2-7, with 16 bases aligning to TRBD2. CDR1 and CDR2 from the germline V gene are SGHNT and YYREEE (reference sequence). The CDR3 spans 17 residues. Unmatched junction bases numbered 5, after V lost 3 bases and J lost 2 bases.

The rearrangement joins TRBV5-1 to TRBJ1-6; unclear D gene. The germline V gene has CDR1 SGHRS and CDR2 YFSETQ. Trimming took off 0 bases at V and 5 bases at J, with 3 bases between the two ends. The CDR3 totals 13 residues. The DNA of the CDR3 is TGCGCCAGCAGCTTGGAGGATAATTCACCCCTCCACTTT. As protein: CASSLEDNSPLHF.

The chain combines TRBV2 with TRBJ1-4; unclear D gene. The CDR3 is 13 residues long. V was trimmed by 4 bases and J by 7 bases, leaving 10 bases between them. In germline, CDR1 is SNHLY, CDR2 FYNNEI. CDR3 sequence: CASSVVGIEKLFF. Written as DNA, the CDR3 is TGTGCCAGCAGTGTAGTAGGTATTGAAAAACTGTTTTTT.

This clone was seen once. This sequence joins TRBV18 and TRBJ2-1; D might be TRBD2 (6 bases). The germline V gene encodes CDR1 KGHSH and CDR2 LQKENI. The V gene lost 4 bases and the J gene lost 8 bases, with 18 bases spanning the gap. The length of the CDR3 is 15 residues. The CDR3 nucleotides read TGTGCCAGCTCACTGTCGAGTACGGGGGTCGATGAGCAGTTCTTC. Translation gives CASSLSSTGVDEQFF.